Below are 5 T cell receptor beta chains sequenced from a single sample in a study of CD4 T cells in relation to SARS-CoV-2 and coronaviruses. The repertoire was sequenced with immunoSEQ multiplex PCR; TCRdb's copy has only in-frame clones and lacks some. This table holds 30,000 to 40,000 clones, more than 60% found once. These receptors are not linked to any known antigen. Sequencing was carried out using memory CD4+ T cells from PBMCs, cultured in vitro. These receptors were collected from an adult with COVID-19.

In DNA form, the CDR3 reads TGCGCCAGCAGCTTGGGGCTGGGGTATCGGGAGCTGTTTTTT. This codes for CASSLGLGYRELFF. The V and J genes are TRBV5-1 and TRBJ2-2; unclear D gene. CDR3 length: 14 amino acids. The germline V gene has CDR1 SGHRS and CDR2 YFSETQ. The V end lost 0 bases, the J end lost 9 bases, and 12 bases lay between the germline ends.

The V gene is TRBV1, the J gene TRBJ1-2; the table assigns TRBD1, which was not confirmed against the DNA. TRBV1 is listed as a pseudogene. The CDR3 spans 17 residues. DNA for the CDR3: TGCACCAGCAGCCAGCAAGACAGGGTTGAGGGCTACTATGGCTACACCTTC. Its protein product is CTSSQQDRVEGYYGYTF.

The rearrangement joins TRBV11-2 to TRBJ2-2, with TRBD2 matching 16 bases. The germline V gene has CDR1 SGHAT and CDR2 FQNNGV. This CDR3 is 17 amino acids long. Trimming cost V 5 bases and J 6 bases; bases outside gene matches: 6. CDR3 loop: CASSPPGLAGGSGELFF. DNA of the CDR3: TGTGCCAGCAGCCCGCCGGGACTAGCGGGAGGGTCCGGGGAGCTGTTTTTT.

CDR3 sequence reads: CASVRLAGGDYEQFF. In DNA, the CDR3 is TGTGCCAGCGTTAGACTAGCGGGAGGTGACTATGAGCAGTTCTTC. This rearrangement joins TRBV2 to TRBJ2-1; 13 positions agree with TRBD2. The V gene end was trimmed by 8 bases and the J gene end by 8 bases; junction bases not matched to a gene: 9. Germline CDR1 and CDR2: SNHLY and FYNNEI. CDR3 length: 15 amino acids.

V usage is TRBV5-1 and J usage is TRBJ2-2; no clear D. V was trimmed by 0 bases and J by 2 bases, leaving 11 bases between them. Germline CDR1 and CDR2: SGHRS and YFSETQ. The CDR3 has 16 residues. The CDR3 loop reads CASSLATASNTGELFF. The DNA for the CDR3 is TGCGCCAGCAGCTTGGCGACCGCCTCTAACACCGGGGAGCTGTTTTTT.